These T cell receptor beta chains were read from a single sample in a study of Ad26.COV2.S vaccination and SARS-CoV-2 variants. TCRdb's copy holds only in-frame clones and misses some; the assay was immunoSEQ multiplex PCR. The table includes about 350,000 clones, about 91% detected once. Here the sequenced sample was peripheral blood, taken after recovery from COVID-19. All receptors derive from a human donor who had recovered from COVID-19. CDR3s include the opening cysteine and the closing phenylalanine or tryptophan. The D gene is left open where the match is weak. Rows may omit the clone size; those that give it use once, few, many or a size class.

TRBV2	NA	TRBJ1-1	NA	TGTGCCAGCAGGATAGAGAGATTGAACACTGAAGCTTTCTTT	CASRIERLNTEAFF
TRBV27	NA	TRBJ2-7	NA	TGTGCCAGCAGGTCCGGGTCAGAGCAGTACTTC	CASRSGSEQYF
TRBV29-1	NA	TRBJ1-6	NA	TGCAGCGTGCAAGTGGGGGGTCCCTATAATTCACCCCTCCACTTT	CSVQVGGPYNSPLHF
TRBV6-6	NA	TRBJ1-1	NA	TGTGCCAGCAGTTACTCATGGTCTGAAGCTTTCTTT	CASSYSWSEAFF
TRBV6-1	TRBD1	TRBJ2-7	once	TGTGCCAGCAGTGAGGTCCTGGGACAGTCCTCCTACGAGCAGTACTTC	CASSEVLGQSSYEQYF
TRBV2	TRBD1	TRBJ1-4	NA	TGTGCCACCCAGGGGGGCGGGTTGGATGAAAAACTGTTTTTT	CATQGGGLDEKLFF
TRBV7-3	NA	TRBJ1-1	NA	TGTGCCAGCAGCTTAGTCCAGAACACTGAAGCTTTCTTT	CASSLVQNTEAFF
TRBV15	NA	TRBJ2-3	NA	TGTGCCACGGCCCCTGGGGCCCTAAACACAGATACGCAGTATTTT	CATAPGALNTDTQYF
TRBV7-2	TRBD1	TRBJ1-2	NA	TGTGCCAGCAGCAAAGGGACAGGACGGGATGGCTACACCTTC	CASSKGTGRDGYTF
TRBV4-3	TRBD2	TRBJ2-2	NA	TGCGCCAGCAGCCAAGCCACCCTAGCGGGGGCTAACACCGGGGAGCTGTTTTTT	CASSQATLAGANTGELFF
TRBV6-2/TRBV6-3	NA	TRBJ2-3	NA	TGTGCCAGCAGCCCTACAGGTCTATCCACAGATACGCAGTATTTT	CASSPTGLSTDTQYF
TRBV2	NA	TRBJ1-1	few	TGTGCCAGCAGTGTGGAGGCGAACACTGAAGCTTTCTTT	CASSVEANTEAFF